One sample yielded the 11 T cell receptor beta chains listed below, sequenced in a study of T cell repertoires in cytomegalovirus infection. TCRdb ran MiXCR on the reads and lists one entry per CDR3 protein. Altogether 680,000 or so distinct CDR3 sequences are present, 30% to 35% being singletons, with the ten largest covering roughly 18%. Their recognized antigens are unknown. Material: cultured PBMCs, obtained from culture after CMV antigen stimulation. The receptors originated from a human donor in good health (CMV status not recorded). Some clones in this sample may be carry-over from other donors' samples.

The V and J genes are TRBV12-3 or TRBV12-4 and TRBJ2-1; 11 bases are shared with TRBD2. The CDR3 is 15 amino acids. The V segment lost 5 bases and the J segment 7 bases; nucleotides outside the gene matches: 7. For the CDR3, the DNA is TGTGCCAGCAGTCCCGTAGCGGGAGGGGGGAATGAGCAGTTCTTC. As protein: CASSPVAGGGNEQFF.

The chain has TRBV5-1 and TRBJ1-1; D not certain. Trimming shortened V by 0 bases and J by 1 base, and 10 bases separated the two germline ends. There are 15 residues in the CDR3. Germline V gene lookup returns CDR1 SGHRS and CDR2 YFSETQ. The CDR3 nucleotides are TGCGCCAGCAGCTTGGCCGGGTATCAGAACACTGAAGCTTTCTTT. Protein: CASSLAGYQNTEAFF.

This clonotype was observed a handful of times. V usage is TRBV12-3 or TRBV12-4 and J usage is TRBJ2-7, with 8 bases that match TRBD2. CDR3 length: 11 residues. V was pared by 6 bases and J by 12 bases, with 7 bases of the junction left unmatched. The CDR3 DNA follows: TGTGCCAGCAGCCGCGGGGGGCCGCGGTACTTC. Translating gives CASSRGGPRYF.

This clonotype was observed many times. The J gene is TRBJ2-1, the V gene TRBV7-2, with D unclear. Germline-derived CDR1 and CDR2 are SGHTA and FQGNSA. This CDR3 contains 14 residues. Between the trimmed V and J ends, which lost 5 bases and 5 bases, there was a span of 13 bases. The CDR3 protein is CASSPPRHDNEQFF. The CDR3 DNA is TGTGCCAGCAGCCCCCCGAGGCACGACAATGAGCAGTTCTTC.

The CDR3 here is CASRPGGARGDYTF. The CDR3 DNA reads TGTGCCAGCAGACCCGGGGGGGCGAGGGGTGACTACACCTTC. The J gene is TRBJ1-2, the V gene TRBV7-6; D is possibly TRBD1 (6 bases). V gave up 6 bases and J gave up 10 bases, with 21 bases separating them. Germline V gene lookup returns CDR1 SGHVS and CDR2 FNYEAQ. The CDR3 loop spans 14 amino acids.

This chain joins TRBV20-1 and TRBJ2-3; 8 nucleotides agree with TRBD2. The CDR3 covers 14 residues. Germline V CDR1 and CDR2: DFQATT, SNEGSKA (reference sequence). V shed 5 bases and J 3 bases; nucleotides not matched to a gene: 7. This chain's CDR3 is CSAPRAGVTDTQYF. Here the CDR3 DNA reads TGCAGTGCTCCGAGAGCGGGAGTAACAGATACGCAGTATTTT.

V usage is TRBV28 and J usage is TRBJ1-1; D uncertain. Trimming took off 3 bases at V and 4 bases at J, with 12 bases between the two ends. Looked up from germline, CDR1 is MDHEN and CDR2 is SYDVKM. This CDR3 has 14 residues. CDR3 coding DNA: TGTGCCAGCAGTTTTCTATCGGGGTTCACTGAAGCTTTCTTT. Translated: CASSFLSGFTEAFF.

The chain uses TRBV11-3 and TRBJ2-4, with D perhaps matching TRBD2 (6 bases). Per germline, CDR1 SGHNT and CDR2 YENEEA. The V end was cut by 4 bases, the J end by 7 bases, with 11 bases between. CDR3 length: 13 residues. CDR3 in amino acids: CASSSGRRNIQYF. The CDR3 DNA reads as TGTGCCAGCAGCTCCGGGAGACGCAACATTCAGTACTTC.

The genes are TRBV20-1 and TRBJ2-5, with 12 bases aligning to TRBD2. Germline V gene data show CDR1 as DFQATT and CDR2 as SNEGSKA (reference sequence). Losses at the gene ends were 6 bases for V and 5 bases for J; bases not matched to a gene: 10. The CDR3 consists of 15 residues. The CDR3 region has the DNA TGCAGTGCCAGACTAGCGGGAGCACCTCGGGAGACCCAGTACTTC. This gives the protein CSARLAGAPRETQYF.

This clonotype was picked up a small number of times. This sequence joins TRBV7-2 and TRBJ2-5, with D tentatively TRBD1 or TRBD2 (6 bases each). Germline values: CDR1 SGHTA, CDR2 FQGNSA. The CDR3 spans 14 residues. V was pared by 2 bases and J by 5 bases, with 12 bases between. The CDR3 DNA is TGTGCCAGCAGCTTAAAGGAGGGGGATGAGACCCAGTACTTC. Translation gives CASSLKEGDETQYF.

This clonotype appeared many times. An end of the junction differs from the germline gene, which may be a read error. CDR3 nucleotide sequence: TGTGCCAGCAGCGTAGCGCTAGCCAACACCGGGGAGCTGTTTTTT. Its protein product is CASSVALANTGELFF. The gene calls are TRBV7-2 and TRBJ2-2, with D possibly matching TRBD2 (5 bases). There are 15 residues in the CDR3. Germline values: CDR1 SGHTA, CDR2 FQGNSA.